Here is one T cell receptor (beta chain) with its context. Using immunoSEQ multiplex PCR, the repertoire was profiled, and TCRdb retains in-frame clones only, with some absent. The repertoire holds around 62,000 clones, with approximately 81% as singletons. The entry originates in a study of OX40 agonist ivuxolimab in advanced cancers. Study-wide context: Ivuxolimab, which patients received intravenously every 2 weeks, was dosed at 0.01 to 10 mg/kg.

The CDR3 runs 15 residues. Trimming pared 1 base from V and 1 base from J, leaving 8 bases between. CDR1 is MNHNS, CDR2 SASEGT, per germline. The sequence came from an adult with an advanced solid tumor such as melanoma, head and neck, liver or kidney cancer. The sequenced sample was CD4+ or CD8+ T cells sorted from blood, obtained in a trial of the OX40 agonist ivuxolimab. This chain links TRBV6-1 with TRBJ1-5; a possible D gene is TRBD1 (6 bases). CDR3 region: CASSEVGQSNQPQHF. CDR3 bases: TGTGCCAGCAGTGAAGTCGGACAGAGCAATCAGCCCCAGCATTTT.